Below are 6 T cell receptor beta chains sequenced from a single sample in a study of T cell responses to AZD1222 COVID-19 vaccine. This table comes from immunoSEQ multiplex PCR, and its TCRdb copy is limited to in-frame clones, with some not included. The sample has 100,000 to 150,000 clones, about nine tenths seen once. This specimen consisted of peripheral blood, obtained on day 0 of AZD1222 vaccination. The source is an adult in good health.

The rearrangement uses TRBV27 and TRBJ1-2; D remains unclear. This CDR3 is 12 amino acids long. CDR1 and CDR2 from the germline V gene are MNHEY and SMNVEV (reference sequence). The V and J ends lost 1 base and 7 bases respectively, with 7 bases between them. CDR3 coding DNA: TGTGCCAGCAGTTTATGGGGTATTGGCTACACCTTC. This gives the protein CASSLWGIGYTF.

The genes are TRBV12-3 or TRBV12-4 and TRBJ2-5; the D gene is possibly TRBD1 (7 bases). The CDR3 extends over 13 amino acids. Deletions cut 10 bases from V and 1 base from J, with 13 bases between. The chain's CDR3 is CAIEQGGQETQYF. The CDR3 DNA follows: TGTGCCATCGAGCAGGGGGGCCAAGAGACCCAGTACTTC.

V gene TRBV4-2 combines with J gene TRBJ2-3; 9 bases map to TRBD2. The CDR3 runs to 16 residues. Germline CDR1 and CDR2: LGHNA and YNFKEQ. The J segment lost 3 bases and the V segment lost 4 bases, leaving 8 bases of the junction unmatched. CDR3 nucleotides: TGTGCCAGCAGCCCCCTCGTCAGCGGGGGGACAGATACGCAGTATTTT. Its translation is CASSPLVSGGTDTQYF.

This clone has just a few counts. The chain combines TRBV19 with TRBJ2-2; TRBD1 might be the D (6 bases). Trimming cost V 5 bases and J 5 bases, with 9 bases left between them. The length of the CDR3 is 13 residues. Looked up from germline, CDR1 is LNHDA and CDR2 is SQIVND (reference sequence). The CDR3 loop reads CASSLGGTGELFF. The CDR3 coding sequence is TGTGCCAGTAGTTTAGGGGGTACCGGGGAGCTGTTTTTT.

This clone is a singleton in its sample. This chain links TRBV28 with TRBJ1-5; D might be TRBD1 (6 bases). The CDR3 runs 14 residues. CDR1 and CDR2 (germline): MDHEN, SYDVKM. The V and J ends lost 5 bases and 7 bases respectively, with 15 bases between them. CDR3 region: CASSPTGAGQPQHF. CDR3 sequence (DNA): TGTGCCAGCAGTCCCACGGGGGCAGGGCAGCCCCAGCATTTT.

Here the CDR3 DNA reads TGTGCCAGCAGCTTAAGGGCAGGGAGAACCTACGAGCAGTACTTC. This gives the protein CASSLRAGRTYEQYF. This chain uses TRBV7-3 with TRBJ2-7; D may be TRBD1 or TRBD2 (5 bases each). The germline V gene has CDR1 SGHTA and CDR2 FQGTGA. This CDR3 spans 15 amino acids. V was shortened by 1 base and J by 2 bases, with 12 bases between the two germline ends.